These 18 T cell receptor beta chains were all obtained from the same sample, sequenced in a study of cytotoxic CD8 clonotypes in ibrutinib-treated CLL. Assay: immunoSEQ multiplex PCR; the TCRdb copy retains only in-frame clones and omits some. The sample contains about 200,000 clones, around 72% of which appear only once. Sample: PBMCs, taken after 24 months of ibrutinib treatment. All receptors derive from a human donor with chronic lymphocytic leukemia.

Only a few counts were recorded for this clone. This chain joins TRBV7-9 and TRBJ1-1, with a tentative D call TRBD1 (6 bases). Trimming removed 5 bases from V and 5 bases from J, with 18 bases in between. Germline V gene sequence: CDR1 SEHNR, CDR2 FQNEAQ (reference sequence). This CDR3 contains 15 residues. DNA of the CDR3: TGTGCCAGCAGCGGGGTCGGAGGGGGGGAAACTGAAGCTTTCTTT. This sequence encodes CASSGVGGGETEAFF.

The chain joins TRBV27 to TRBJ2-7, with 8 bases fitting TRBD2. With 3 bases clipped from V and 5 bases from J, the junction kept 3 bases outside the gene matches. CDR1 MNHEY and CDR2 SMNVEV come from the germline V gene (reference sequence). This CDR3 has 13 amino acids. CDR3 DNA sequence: TGTGCCAGCAGTTTCGCGGGAGGCAACGAGCAGTACTTC. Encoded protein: CASSFAGGNEQYF.

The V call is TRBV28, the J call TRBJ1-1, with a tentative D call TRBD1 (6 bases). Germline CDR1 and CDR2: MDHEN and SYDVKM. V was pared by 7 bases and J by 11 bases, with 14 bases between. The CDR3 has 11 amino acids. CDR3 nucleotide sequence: TGTGCCAGCACCACAGGGCGGGAGGCTTTCTTT. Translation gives CASTTGREAFF.

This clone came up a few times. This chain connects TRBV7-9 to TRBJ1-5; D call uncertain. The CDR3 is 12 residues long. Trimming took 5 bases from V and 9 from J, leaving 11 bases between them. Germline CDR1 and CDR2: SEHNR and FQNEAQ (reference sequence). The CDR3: CASSRSIGPQHF. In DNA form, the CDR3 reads TGTGCCAGCAGCCGTAGCATCGGGCCCCAGCATTTT.

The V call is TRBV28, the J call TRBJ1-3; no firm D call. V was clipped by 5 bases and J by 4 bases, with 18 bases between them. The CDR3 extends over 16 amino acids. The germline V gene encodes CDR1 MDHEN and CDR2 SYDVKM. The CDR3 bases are TGTGCCAGCAGTGGGCCCCTCGGGATGGGGGGAAACACCATATATTTT. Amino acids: CASSGPLGMGGNTIYF.

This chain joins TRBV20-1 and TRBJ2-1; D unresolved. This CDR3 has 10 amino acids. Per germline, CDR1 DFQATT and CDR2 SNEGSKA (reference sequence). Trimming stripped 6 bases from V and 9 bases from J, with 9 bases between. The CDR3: CSAAPTEQFF. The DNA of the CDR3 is TGCAGTGCCGCCCCCACTGAGCAGTTCTTC.

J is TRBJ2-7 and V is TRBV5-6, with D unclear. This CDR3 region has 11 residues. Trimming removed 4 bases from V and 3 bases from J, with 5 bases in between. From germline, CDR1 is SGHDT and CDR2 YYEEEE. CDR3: CASSIDYEQYF. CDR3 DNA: TGTGCCAGCAGCATCGACTACGAGCAGTACTTC.

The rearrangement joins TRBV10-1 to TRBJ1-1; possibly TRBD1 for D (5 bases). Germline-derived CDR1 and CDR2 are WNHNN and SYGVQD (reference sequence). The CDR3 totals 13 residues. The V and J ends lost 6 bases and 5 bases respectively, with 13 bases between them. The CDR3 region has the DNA TGCGCCAGCAGCACAGGATATGGGACTGAAGCTTTCTTT. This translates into CASSTGYGTEAFF.

The CDR3 reads CASSATGGLNTEAFF. The CDR3 region has the DNA TGTGCCAGTAGTGCCACAGGGGGGTTGAACACTGAAGCTTTCTTT. The chain joins TRBV19 to TRBJ1-1; 8 nucleotides agree with TRBD1. Germline V gene sequence: CDR1 LNHDA, CDR2 SQIVND (reference sequence). J lost 0 bases, V lost 5 bases, and 5 bases had no gene match. The CDR3 totals 15 residues.

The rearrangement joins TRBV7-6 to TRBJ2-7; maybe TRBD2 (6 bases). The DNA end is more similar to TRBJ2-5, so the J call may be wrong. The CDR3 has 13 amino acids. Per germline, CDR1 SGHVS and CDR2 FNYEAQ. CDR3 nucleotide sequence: TGTGCCAGCAGCTTAGAGGAGGGAGTGACCCAGTACTTC. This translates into CASSLEEGVTQYF.

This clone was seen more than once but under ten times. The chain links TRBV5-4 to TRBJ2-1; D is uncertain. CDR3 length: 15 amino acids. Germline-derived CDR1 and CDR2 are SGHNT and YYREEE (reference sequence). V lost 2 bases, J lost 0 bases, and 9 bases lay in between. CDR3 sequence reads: CASSFLVSSYNEQFF. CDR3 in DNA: TGTGCCAGCAGCTTCCTAGTCAGCTCCTACAATGAGCAGTTCTTC.

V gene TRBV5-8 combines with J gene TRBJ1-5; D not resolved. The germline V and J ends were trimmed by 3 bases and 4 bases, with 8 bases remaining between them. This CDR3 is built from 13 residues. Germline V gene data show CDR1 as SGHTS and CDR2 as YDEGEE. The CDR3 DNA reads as TGTGCCAGCAGCTCGCAGAGGAATCAGCCCCAGCATTTT. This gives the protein CASSSQRNQPQHF.

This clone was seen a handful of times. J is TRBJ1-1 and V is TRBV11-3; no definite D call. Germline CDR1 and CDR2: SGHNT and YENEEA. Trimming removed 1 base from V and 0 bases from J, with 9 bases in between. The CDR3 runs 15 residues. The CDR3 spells CASSLGLDMNTEAFF. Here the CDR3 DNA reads TGTGCCAGCAGCTTAGGGCTCGACATGAACACTGAAGCTTTCTTT.

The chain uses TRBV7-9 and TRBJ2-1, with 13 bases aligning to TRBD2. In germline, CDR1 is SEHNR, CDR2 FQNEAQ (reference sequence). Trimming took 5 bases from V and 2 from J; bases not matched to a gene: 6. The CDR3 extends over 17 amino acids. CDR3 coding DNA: TGTGCCAGCAGCGCAGCCGGGACTAGCGGGACCTACAATGAGCAGTTCTTC. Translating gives CASSAAGTSGTYNEQFF.

CDR3 DNA sequence: TGTGCCAGCAGTTCCTGGGACAGAATCTACGAGCAGTACTTC. It is translated as CASSSWDRIYEQYF. V gene TRBV6-5 combines with J gene TRBJ2-7, with TRBD1 matching over 7 bases. The CDR3 has 14 amino acids. V shed 4 bases, J shed 3 bases, and the junction held 6 bases outside the gene matches. Germline CDR1 and CDR2: MNHEY and SVGAGI.

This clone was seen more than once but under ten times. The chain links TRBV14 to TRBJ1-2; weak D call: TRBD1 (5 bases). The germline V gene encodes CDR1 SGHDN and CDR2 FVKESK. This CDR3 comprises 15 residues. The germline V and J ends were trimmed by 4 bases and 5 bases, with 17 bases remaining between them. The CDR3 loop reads CASSPSDGGDYGYTF. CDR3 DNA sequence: TGTGCCAGCAGCCCATCGGACGGGGGGGATTATGGCTACACCTTC.

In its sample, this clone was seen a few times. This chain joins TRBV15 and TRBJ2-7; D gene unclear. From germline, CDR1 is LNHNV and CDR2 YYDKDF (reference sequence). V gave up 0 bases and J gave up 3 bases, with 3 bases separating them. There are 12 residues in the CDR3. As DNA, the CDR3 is TGTGCCACCAGCAGAGATCTCTACGAGCAGTACTTC. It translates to CATSRDLYEQYF.

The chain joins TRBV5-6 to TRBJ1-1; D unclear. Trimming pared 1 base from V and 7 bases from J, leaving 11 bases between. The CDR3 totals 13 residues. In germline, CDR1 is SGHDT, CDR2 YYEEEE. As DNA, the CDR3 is TGTGCCAGCAGCTTGTTCGGTCAATATGAAGCTTTCTTT. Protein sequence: CASSLFGQYEAFF. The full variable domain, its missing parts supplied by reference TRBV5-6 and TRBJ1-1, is DAGVTQSPTHLIKTRGQQVTLRCSPKSGHDTVSWYQQALGQGPQFIFQYYEEEERQRGNFPDRFSGHQFPNYSSELNVNALLLGDSALYLCASSLFGQYEAFFGQGTRLTVV.